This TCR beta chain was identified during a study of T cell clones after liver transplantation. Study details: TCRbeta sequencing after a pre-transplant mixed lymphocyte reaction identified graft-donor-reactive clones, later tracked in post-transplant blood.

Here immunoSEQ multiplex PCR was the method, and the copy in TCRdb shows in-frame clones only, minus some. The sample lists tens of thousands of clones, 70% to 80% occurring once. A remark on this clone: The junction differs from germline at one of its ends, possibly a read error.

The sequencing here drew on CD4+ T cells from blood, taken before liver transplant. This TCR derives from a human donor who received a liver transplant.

The CDR3 DNA reads TGTGCCAGTAGTGTAGACTACCGTACGCAGTATTTT. Protein product: CASSVDYRTQYF. The chain carries TRBV19 and TRBJ2-3, with D tentatively TRBD2 (5 bases). Germline CDR1 is LNHDA and CDR2 is SQIVND (reference sequence). The CDR3 contains 12 residues.